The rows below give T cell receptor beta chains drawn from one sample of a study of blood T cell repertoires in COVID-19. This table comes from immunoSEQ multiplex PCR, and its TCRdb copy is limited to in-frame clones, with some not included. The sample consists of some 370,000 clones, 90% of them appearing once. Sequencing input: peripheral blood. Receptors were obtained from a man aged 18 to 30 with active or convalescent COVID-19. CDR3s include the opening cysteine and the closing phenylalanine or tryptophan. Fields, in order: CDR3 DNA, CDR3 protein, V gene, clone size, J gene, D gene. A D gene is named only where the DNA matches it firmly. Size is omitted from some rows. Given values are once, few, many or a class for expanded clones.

CDR3nt: TGCGCCAGCAGCCCGAGGGGACTAGGGGTCTACAATGAGCAGTTCTTC; CDR3aa: CASSPRGLGVYNEQFF; v_gene: TRBV5-1; abundance: -; j_gene: TRBJ2-1; d_gene: TRBD2
CDR3nt: TGTGCCAGCAGAGCACAGGGGGCGACCTACGAGCAGTACTTC; CDR3aa: CASRAQGATYEQYF; v_gene: TRBV6-5; abundance: -; j_gene: TRBJ2-7; d_gene: TRBD1
CDR3nt: TGTGCCAGCAGCGAACAGGATAATTCACCCCTCCACTTT; CDR3aa: CASSEQDNSPLHF; v_gene: TRBV9; abundance: -; j_gene: TRBJ1-6; d_gene: -
CDR3nt: TGTGCCAGCAGCTTAACCACAATGAATGAGCAGTTCTTC; CDR3aa: CASSLTTMNEQFF; v_gene: TRBV11-2; abundance: few; j_gene: TRBJ2-1; d_gene: -
CDR3nt: TGTGCCAGTACCAATACAGGGGGCACTGAAGCTTTCTTT; CDR3aa: CASTNTGGTEAFF; v_gene: TRBV19; abundance: few; j_gene: TRBJ1-1; d_gene: TRBD1
CDR3nt: TGTGCCAGCAGTCGGGGGGCCAGCCGCACAGATACGCAGTATTTT; CDR3aa: CASSRGASRTDTQYF; v_gene: TRBV6-5; abundance: -; j_gene: TRBJ2-3; d_gene: -
CDR3nt: TGTGCCAGCCTTAAGGGCGGAGGCTCCTACAATGAGCAGTTCTTC; CDR3aa: CASLKGGGSYNEQFF; v_gene: TRBV2; abundance: few; j_gene: TRBJ2-1; d_gene: -
CDR3nt: TGTGCCACCAGCAGCGGACGGGGAGCTAACTATGGCTACACCTTC; CDR3aa: CATSSGRGANYGYTF; v_gene: TRBV15; abundance: -; j_gene: TRBJ1-2; d_gene: -
CDR3nt: TGTGCCAGCAGCCCGTTAGCGGGGGGGCGAACCGGGGAGCTGTTTTTT; CDR3aa: CASSPLAGGRTGELFF; v_gene: TRBV3-1/TRBV3-2; abundance: few; j_gene: TRBJ2-2; d_gene: TRBD2
CDR3nt: TGTGCCAGCAGCTCGGGCACAGATACGCAGTATTTT; CDR3aa: CASSSGTDTQYF; v_gene: TRBV13; abundance: -; j_gene: TRBJ2-3; d_gene: -
CDR3nt: TGTGCCAGTAGGGGACTAGAACTCTACAATGAGCAGTTCTTC; CDR3aa: CASRGLELYNEQFF; v_gene: TRBV19; abundance: -; j_gene: TRBJ2-1; d_gene: TRBD2
CDR3nt: TGTGCCAGCAGCTCCAGGACAGGCCCCTACTATGGCTACACCTTC; CDR3aa: CASSSRTGPYYGYTF; v_gene: TRBV6-2/TRBV6-3; abundance: -; j_gene: TRBJ1-2; d_gene: TRBD1
CDR3nt: TGTGCCAGCAGGTGGGACAGTATGAGCTCCTATAATTCACCCCTCCACTTT; CDR3aa: CASRWDSMSSYNSPLHF; v_gene: TRBV7-2; abundance: few; j_gene: TRBJ1-6; d_gene: TRBD1
CDR3nt: TGTGCCAGCAGTGAAAGGGACAGGGAAGCTTTCTTT; CDR3aa: CASSERDREAFF; v_gene: TRBV2; abundance: many; j_gene: TRBJ1-1; d_gene: TRBD1
CDR3nt: TGTGCCACCAGTCGTGGGGGACAGGCTACAGACAATGAGCAGTTCTTC; CDR3aa: CATSRGGQATDNEQFF; v_gene: TRBV24-1; abundance: -; j_gene: TRBJ2-1; d_gene: TRBD1
CDR3nt: TGTGCCAGCAGTTACCGAACAGATATTTTGTTGGGCTACACCTTC; CDR3aa: CASSYRTDILLGYTF; v_gene: TRBV6-5; abundance: once; j_gene: TRBJ1-2; d_gene: -
CDR3nt: TGTGCCAGCAGCTATTTAGCGGGGGGGATAAATGAGCAGTTCTTC; CDR3aa: CASSYLAGGINEQFF; v_gene: TRBV7-3; abundance: -; j_gene: TRBJ2-1; d_gene: TRBD2
CDR3nt: TGTGCCAGCAGTAGGACTAGCTTCTACAATGAGCAGTTCTTC; CDR3aa: CASSRTSFYNEQFF; v_gene: TRBV2; abundance: -; j_gene: TRBJ2-1; d_gene: TRBD2
CDR3nt: TGTGCCAGCACCCGTAGCGGAACTAGCACAGATACGCAGTATTTT; CDR3aa: CASTRSGTSTDTQYF; v_gene: TRBV27; abundance: -; j_gene: TRBJ2-3; d_gene: -
CDR3nt: TGTGCCAGCAGTTTGGCGGACAGGGAAGGTGAAAAACTGTTTTTT; CDR3aa: CASSLADREGEKLFF; v_gene: TRBV2; abundance: -; j_gene: TRBJ1-4; d_gene: TRBD1
CDR3nt: TGCGCCAGCAGCCCGCTGGCAGGGGAGAGATATAATTCACCCCTCCACTTT; CDR3aa: CASSPLAGERYNSPLHF; v_gene: TRBV4-1; abundance: -; j_gene: TRBJ1-6; d_gene: -
CDR3nt: TGTGCCAGCAGTTTTAATCGGGTCTCGGGCGAGCAGTACTTC; CDR3aa: CASSFNRVSGEQYF; v_gene: TRBV28; abundance: -; j_gene: TRBJ2-7; d_gene: -
CDR3nt: TGTGCCAGCAGCTCTAGGGAGGGTGTCTTCTCTGGGGCCAACGTGCTGACTTTC; CDR3aa: CASSSREGVFSGANVLTF; v_gene: TRBV7-2; abundance: -; j_gene: TRBJ2-6; d_gene: TRBD2
CDR3nt: TGTGCCAGCAGCTTATACAGCGGGAACTCCTACAATGAGCAGTTCTTC; CDR3aa: CASSLYSGNSYNEQFF; v_gene: TRBV13; abundance: -; j_gene: TRBJ2-1; d_gene: TRBD2
CDR3nt: TGTGCCAGCAGTCCCCCGTTGGGCGACAGAAGTTCCTACGAGCAGTACTTC; CDR3aa: CASSPPLGDRSSYEQYF; v_gene: TRBV28; abundance: -; j_gene: TRBJ2-7; d_gene: -
CDR3nt: TGTGCCAGCACCCCGGTCGGGACTAGCGGGCCGAACACCGGGGAGCTGTTTTTT; CDR3aa: CASTPVGTSGPNTGELFF; v_gene: TRBV27; abundance: -; j_gene: TRBJ2-2; d_gene: TRBD2
CDR3nt: TGCGCCAGCAGCCAAGATCTGAGGGCAGGTGGCTACACCTTC; CDR3aa: CASSQDLRAGGYTF; v_gene: TRBV4-3; abundance: few; j_gene: TRBJ1-2; d_gene: -
CDR3nt: TGTGCCAGCAATCCCACGCGGCGGGGGCCATTCTCCGAGCAGTACTTC; CDR3aa: CASNPTRRGPFSEQYF; v_gene: TRBV28; abundance: -; j_gene: TRBJ2-7; d_gene: -
CDR3nt: TGTGCCAGTACCACAACCCGGGACAGGGTCCTGCCCACCTTC; CDR3aa: CASTTTRDRVLPTF; v_gene: TRBV19; abundance: -; j_gene: TRBJ1-2; d_gene: TRBD1
CDR3nt: TGCGCCAGTAGCAAAGTTACAGGGGGCTATAATTCACCCCTCCACTTT; CDR3aa: CASSKVTGGYNSPLHF; v_gene: TRBV4-1; abundance: many; j_gene: TRBJ1-6; d_gene: TRBD1
CDR3nt: TGTGCCAGCAGCTTAGGGGGCGGGAGGGCCCAAAACATTCAGTACTTC; CDR3aa: CASSLGGGRAQNIQYF; v_gene: TRBV7-2; abundance: -; j_gene: TRBJ2-4; d_gene: TRBD2
CDR3nt: TGTGCCAGCTCCAACCGCGGAGATACGCAGTATTTT; CDR3aa: CASSNRGDTQYF; v_gene: TRBV2; abundance: -; j_gene: TRBJ2-3; d_gene: -
CDR3nt: TGTGCCACATCGGGACAGGGGGCGGGTGACACTGAAGCTTTCTTT; CDR3aa: CATSGQGAGDTEAFF; v_gene: TRBV6-5; abundance: -; j_gene: TRBJ1-1; d_gene: TRBD1
CDR3nt: TGTGCCAGCAGGGGGGGGACTCTTGGGGACGAGCAGTACTTC; CDR3aa: CASRGGTLGDEQYF; v_gene: TRBV28; abundance: -; j_gene: TRBJ2-7; d_gene: TRBD2
CDR3nt: TGTGCCAGCAGCTTTACCCCGCAGGCGGGAGAGACCCAGTACTTC; CDR3aa: CASSFTPQAGETQYF; v_gene: TRBV7-3; abundance: -; j_gene: TRBJ2-5; d_gene: -
CDR3nt: TGTGCCAGCAGCCAAGGGACTCTTCGCACAGATACGCAGTATTTT; CDR3aa: CASSQGTLRTDTQYF; v_gene: TRBV7-9; abundance: -; j_gene: TRBJ2-3; d_gene: -
CDR3nt: TGTGCCAGTAGCCCGTCGACAGTGTATGGCTACACCTTC; CDR3aa: CASSPSTVYGYTF; v_gene: TRBV19; abundance: once; j_gene: TRBJ1-2; d_gene: -
CDR3nt: TGTGCCAGCTCACTTCAGGGGAACACTGAAGCTTTCTTT; CDR3aa: CASSLQGNTEAFF; v_gene: TRBV18; abundance: -; j_gene: TRBJ1-1; d_gene: -
CDR3nt: TGTGCCAGCAGCCTACAGACAGGGACTGAAGCTTTCTTT; CDR3aa: CASSLQTGTEAFF; v_gene: TRBV3-1/TRBV3-2; abundance: -; j_gene: TRBJ1-1; d_gene: TRBD1
CDR3nt: TGCAGCGTTGAGGGACAGGGAAGGACTGAAGCTTTCTTT; CDR3aa: CSVEGQGRTEAFF; v_gene: TRBV29-1; abundance: once; j_gene: TRBJ1-1; d_gene: TRBD1
CDR3nt: TGTGCCAGCAGAGGACAGAGTCCGGGCACCGGGGAGCTGTTTTTT; CDR3aa: CASRGQSPGTGELFF; v_gene: TRBV6-6; abundance: -; j_gene: TRBJ2-2; d_gene: -
CDR3nt: TGTGCCAGCAGCTTTTTAAGCGGAACCTACGAGCAGTACTTC; CDR3aa: CASSFLSGTYEQYF; v_gene: TRBV7-9; abundance: -; j_gene: TRBJ2-7; d_gene: -